This TCR beta chain appears in the sequencing data of a study of T cell responses to AZD1222 COVID-19 vaccine. Produced via immunoSEQ multiplex PCR; TCRdb's table is partial and in-frame only. The sample has over 100,000 clones, about 80% seen once. The CDR3 spans 14 residues. V was shortened by 3 bases and J by 3 bases, with 11 bases between the two germline ends. The germline gives CDR1 SGHAT, CDR2 FQNNGV. This sequence originates from an adult in good health. The chain joins TRBV11-2 to TRBJ2-5, with D maybe TRBD2 (6 bases). Material: peripheral blood, obtained on day 0 of AZD1222 vaccination. The CDR3 DNA follows: TGTGCCAGCAGCTTCGGGACTGTGAAAGAGACCCAGTACTTC. Protein sequence: CASSFGTVKETQYF.